The clone carrying this TCR beta chain was seen more than once but under ten times. The antigen is undetermined. The data are from a study of T cells in Graves' hyperthyroidism and ophthalmopathy. V was shortened by 4 bases and J by 0 bases, with 12 bases between the two germline ends. CDR1 and CDR2 (germline): PRHDT, FYEKMQ (reference sequence). This CDR3 is 15 amino acids long. The CDR3 regions of TCR beta were amplified from RNA transcripts. HTBI primers were employed in a first-round RT-PCR of the TCR CDR3. TCRdb recomputed calls from the multiplex PCR reads with MiXCR, one row per CDR3 protein. The table has 300,000 to 500,000 distinct CDR3 sequences, 15% seen once. General study points: Expanded thyroid clonotypes (above 0.001) were mostly also found in blood.

Sequenced material: blood. This chain joins TRBV13 and TRBJ1-2, with no clear D. This receptor was taken from a woman aged 25 to 45 with Graves' hyperthyroidism. Here the CDR3 DNA reads TGTGCCAGCAGCTCCCCCCATACCTCTAACTATGGCTACACCTTC. Translated: CASSSPHTSNYGYTF.